One and the same sample provided the 19 T cell receptor beta chains below, sequenced in a study of monozygotic twins with inflammatory bowel disease. TCRdb re-called the 5' RACE reads; one entry per CDR3 protein, DNA not given. Listed are 150,000 to 200,000 distinct CDR3 sequences; roughly 7% falls within the top ten. Specimen: blood. These TCRs come from a human donor with ulcerative colitis or Crohn's disease, or a healthy co-twin of an affected twin (not recorded which).

V is TRBV18 and J is TRBJ1-2. From germline, CDR1 is KGHSH and CDR2 LQKENI. CDR3 size: 13 residues. This CDR3 is CASSPRIEDGYTF.

The rearrangement joins TRBV10-3 to TRBJ2-7; no DNA is available, so the TRBD2 call from TCRdb remains unchecked. The CDR3 runs to 14 residues. CDR1 and CDR2 (germline): ENHRY, SYGVKD. CDR3 sequence reads: CAISQTSSSYEQYF.

V is TRBV6-1 and J is TRBJ2-5; checking the TCRdb D call of TRBD2 is not possible without DNA. Germline values: CDR1 MNHNS, CDR2 SASEGT. This CDR3 comprises 17 residues. CDR3 protein: CASSESPSRVEGETQYF.

This sequence joins TRBV10-3 and TRBJ1-4; no DNA is available, so the TRBD1 call from TCRdb remains unchecked. This CDR3 spans 16 amino acids. Per germline, CDR1 ENHRY and CDR2 SYGVKD. CDR3 loop: CAISGDRGLANEKLFF.

The rearrangement joins TRBV5-6 to TRBJ2-5. CDR1 is SGHDT, CDR2 YYEEEE, per germline. The CDR3 contains 15 residues. CDR3 in amino acids: CASSLANRVQETQYF.

The chain links TRBV4-2 to TRBJ1-3. The CDR3 is 14 residues long. Germline V gene lookup returns CDR1 LGHNA and CDR2 YNFKEQ. The CDR3 loop is CASSLGVPGNTIYF.

This sequence joins TRBV7-2 and TRBJ2-7. The CDR3 contains 13 residues. Looked up from germline, CDR1 is SGHTA and CDR2 is FQGNSA. The CDR3 here is CASSLEIGYEQYF.

This rearrangement joins TRBV24-1 to TRBJ2-2; TCRdb's assignment of TRBD2 cannot be checked, as there is no DNA. Germline V gene sequence: CDR1 KGHDR, CDR2 SFDVKD. This CDR3 is built from 17 residues. The CDR3 sequence is CATSERLVRGNTGELFF.

The CDR3 loop is CASSGQPLDNGYTF. The chain recombines TRBV12-3 or TRBV12-4 with TRBJ1-2; the TRBD1 assignment by TCRdb is unverifiable without DNA. The CDR3 contains 14 residues.

The rearrangement links TRBV20-1 to TRBJ2-2; the D call from TCRdb, TRBD2, cannot be confirmed without DNA. CDR3 size: 16 residues. Germline values: CDR1 DFQATT, CDR2 SNEGSKA (reference sequence). CDR3 in amino acids: CSARDHRTQNTGELFF.

The V gene is TRBV6-1, the J gene TRBJ1-5. This CDR3 has 11 residues. CDR1 is MNHNS, CDR2 SASEGT, per germline. CDR3: CASRTGQPQHF.

The V gene is TRBV29-1, the J gene TRBJ2-1; TCRdb's D call, TRBD2, is unchecked because there is no DNA. Germline V gene data show CDR1 as SQVTM and CDR2 as ANQGSEA. The CDR3 has 15 amino acids. The CDR3 protein is CSVFGTSGGIYEQFF.

The chain combines TRBV29-1 with TRBJ1-2; absent DNA, TCRdb's TRBD1 call cannot be checked. The CDR3 covers 12 residues. The germline V gene encodes CDR1 SQVTM and CDR2 ANQGSEA. CDR3 amino acids: CSVGRDRDGYTF.

The chain uses TRBV6-5 and TRBJ2-1; TCRdb's D call of TRBD2 is untestable without DNA. Per the germline V gene, CDR1 is MNHEY and CDR2 is SVGAGI. This CDR3 is built from 13 residues. The CDR3 protein is CASSYVAGNEQFF.

The CDR3 region is CSVEEGQAHEAFF. J is TRBJ1-1 and V is TRBV29-1; TCRdb outputs TRBD1, but without DNA this stays unchecked. There are 13 residues in the CDR3. Per the germline V gene, CDR1 is SQVTM and CDR2 is ANQGSEA.

The chain's CDR3 is CAISGGTGRLNEQYF. V gene TRBV10-3 combines with J gene TRBJ2-7; TCRdb's D gene call, TRBD1, goes unchecked for lack of DNA. From germline, CDR1 is ENHRY and CDR2 SYGVKD. The CDR3 extends over 15 amino acids.

The chain couples TRBV9 to TRBJ2-1; TCRdb lists TRBD1, though no DNA is available to test this call. Germline loops: CDR1 SGDLS, CDR2 YYNGEE. This CDR3 spans 18 amino acids. This CDR3 reads CASSVGSGGNPAYNEQFF.

The chain employs TRBV5-5 and TRBJ2-7; the D call from TCRdb, TRBD1, cannot be confirmed without DNA. Per germline, CDR1 SGHKS and CDR2 YYEKEE (reference sequence). The CDR3 sequence is 15 residues long. CDR3 protein: CASSLTPGDSYEQYF.

The chain has TRBV28 and TRBJ2-7. Germline CDR1 reads MDHEN; CDR2 reads SYDVKM. CDR3 size: 13 residues. This CDR3 reads CASSLGTSYEQYF.